This T cell receptor beta chain was obtained from a study of Ad26.COV2.S vaccination and SARS-CoV-2 variants. The CDR3 contains 15 residues. V was cut by 1 base and J by 3 bases, with 13 bases left in between. Germline CDR1 is SGHRS and CDR2 is YFSETQ. This table comes from immunoSEQ multiplex PCR, and its TCRdb copy is limited to in-frame clones, with some not included. The sample includes around 450,000 clones, about 88% of them seen just once. The treatment was: around 19 received Ad26.COV2.S at low or high dose, single or two shots; roughly five received placebo; per-sample allocation not given. Sampling happened 63 days after the first vaccine or placebo injection.

The input for sequencing was peripheral blood, taken in a trial of Ad26.COV2.S vaccine versus placebo. The sequence derives from a person aged 18-65 years who received the Ad26.COV2.S COVID-19 vaccine or a placebo. The chain employs TRBV5-1 and TRBJ1-1, with D unclear. CDR3 nucleotides: TGCGCCAGCAGCTTGTTCGGCCAATTGGACACTGAAGCTTTCTTT. It codes for CASSLFGQLDTEAFF.